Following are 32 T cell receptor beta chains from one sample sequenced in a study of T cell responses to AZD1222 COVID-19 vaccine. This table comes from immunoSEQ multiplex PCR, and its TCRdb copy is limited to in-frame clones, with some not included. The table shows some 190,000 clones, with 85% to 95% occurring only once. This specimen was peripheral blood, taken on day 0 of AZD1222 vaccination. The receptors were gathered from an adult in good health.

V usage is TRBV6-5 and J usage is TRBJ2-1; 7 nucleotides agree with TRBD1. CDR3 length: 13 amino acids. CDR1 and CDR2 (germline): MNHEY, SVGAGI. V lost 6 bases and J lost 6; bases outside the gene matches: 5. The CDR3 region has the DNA TGTGCCAGCAGAATAGCAGGGGGCAATGAGCAGTTCTTC. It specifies CASRIAGGNEQFF.

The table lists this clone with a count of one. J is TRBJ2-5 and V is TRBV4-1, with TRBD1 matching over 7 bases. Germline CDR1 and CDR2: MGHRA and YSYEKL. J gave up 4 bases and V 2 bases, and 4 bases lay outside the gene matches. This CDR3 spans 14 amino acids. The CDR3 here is CASSQPTGPETQYF. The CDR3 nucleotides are TGCGCCAGCAGCCAACCGACAGGGCCAGAGACCCAGTACTTC.

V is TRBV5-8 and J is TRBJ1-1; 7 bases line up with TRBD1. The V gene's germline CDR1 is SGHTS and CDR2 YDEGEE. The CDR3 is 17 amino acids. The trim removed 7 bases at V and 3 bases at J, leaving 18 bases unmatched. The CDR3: CASGGRGRRGAYTEAFF. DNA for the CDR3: TGTGCCAGCGGGGGAAGGGGGCGGCGGGGCGCTTACACTGAAGCTTTCTTT.

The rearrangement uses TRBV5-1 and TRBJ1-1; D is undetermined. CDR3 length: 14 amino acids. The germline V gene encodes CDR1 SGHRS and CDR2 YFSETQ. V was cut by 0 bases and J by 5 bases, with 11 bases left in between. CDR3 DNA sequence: TGCGCCAGCAGCTTGGGAGCAGGAGGGACTGAAGCTTTCTTT. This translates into CASSLGAGGTEAFF.

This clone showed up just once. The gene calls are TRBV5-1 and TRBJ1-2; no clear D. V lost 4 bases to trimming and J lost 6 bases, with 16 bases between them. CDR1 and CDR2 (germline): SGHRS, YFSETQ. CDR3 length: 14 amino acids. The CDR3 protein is CASSLPLGGNGYTF. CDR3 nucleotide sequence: TGCGCCAGCAGCCTCCCACTGGGTGGGAATGGCTACACCTTC.

CDR3 nucleotides: TGTGCCAGCAGTGAAGTGACTCCCGGCAATGAGCAGTTCTTC. Translated: CASSEVTPGNEQFF. The V call is TRBV2, the J call TRBJ2-1; D is unresolved. Trimming removed 1 base from V and 6 bases from J, with 10 bases in between. The CDR3 covers 14 residues. The germline gives CDR1 SNHLY, CDR2 FYNNEI.

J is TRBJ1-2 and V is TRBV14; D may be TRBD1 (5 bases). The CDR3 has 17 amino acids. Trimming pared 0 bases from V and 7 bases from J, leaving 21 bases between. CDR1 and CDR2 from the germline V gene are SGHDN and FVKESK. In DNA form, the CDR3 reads TGTGCCAGCAGCCAAGAGGGGCCTGATACACTCCAAGGTGGCTACACCTTC. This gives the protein CASSQEGPDTLQGGYTF.

The CDR3 nucleotides read TGCGCCAGCAGCTCTAACAGGGCCGACGGCTACACCTTC. Protein sequence: CASSSNRADGYTF. The chain has TRBV4-1 and TRBJ1-2, with a possible D match to TRBD1 (6 bases). V gave up 5 bases and J gave up 8 bases, with 15 bases separating them. Germline V lookup: CDR1 MGHRA, CDR2 YSYEKL. This CDR3 region has 13 residues.

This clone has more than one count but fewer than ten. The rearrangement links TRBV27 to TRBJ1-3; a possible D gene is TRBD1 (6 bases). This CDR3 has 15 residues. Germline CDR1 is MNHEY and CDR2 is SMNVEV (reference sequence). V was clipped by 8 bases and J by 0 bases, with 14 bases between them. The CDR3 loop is CASRRDMISGNTIYF. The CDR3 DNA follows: TGTGCCAGCCGCCGGGACATGATCTCTGGAAACACCATATATTTT.

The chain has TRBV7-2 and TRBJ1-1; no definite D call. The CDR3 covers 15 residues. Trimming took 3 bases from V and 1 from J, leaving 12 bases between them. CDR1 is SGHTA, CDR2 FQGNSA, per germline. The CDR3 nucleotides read TGTGCCAGCAGCTTGGAATGGAAGGGGAACACTGAAGCTTTCTTT. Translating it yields CASSLEWKGNTEAFF. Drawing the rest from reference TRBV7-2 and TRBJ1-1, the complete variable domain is GAGVSQSPSNKVTEKGKDVELRCDPISGHTALYWYRQSLGQGLEFLIYFQGNSAPDKSGLPSDRFSAERTGGSVSTLTIQRTQQEDSAVYLCASSLEWKGNTEAFFGQGTRLTVV.

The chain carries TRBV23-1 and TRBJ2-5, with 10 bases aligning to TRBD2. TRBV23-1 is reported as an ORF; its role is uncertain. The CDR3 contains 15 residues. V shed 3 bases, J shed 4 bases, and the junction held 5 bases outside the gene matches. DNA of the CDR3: TGCGCCAGCAGTCACAAGCGGGGGGGCCGAGAGACCCAGTACTTC. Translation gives CASSHKRGGRETQYF.

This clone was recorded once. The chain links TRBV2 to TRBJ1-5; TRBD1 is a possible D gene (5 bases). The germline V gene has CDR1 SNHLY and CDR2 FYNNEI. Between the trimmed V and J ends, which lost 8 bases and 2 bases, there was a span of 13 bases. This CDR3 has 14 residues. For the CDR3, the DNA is TGTGCCAGCGGGGGAGGAGGGGGCAATCAGCCCCAGCATTTT. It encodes CASGGGGGNQPQHF.

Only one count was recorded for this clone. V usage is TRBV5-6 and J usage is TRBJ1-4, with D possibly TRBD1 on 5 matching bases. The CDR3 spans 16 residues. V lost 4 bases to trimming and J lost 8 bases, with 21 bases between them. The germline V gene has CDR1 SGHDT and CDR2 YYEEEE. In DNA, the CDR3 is TGTGCCAGCAGCGCCCACGGAACGGGACTTTGGGAAAAACTGTTTTTT. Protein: CASSAHGTGLWEKLFF.

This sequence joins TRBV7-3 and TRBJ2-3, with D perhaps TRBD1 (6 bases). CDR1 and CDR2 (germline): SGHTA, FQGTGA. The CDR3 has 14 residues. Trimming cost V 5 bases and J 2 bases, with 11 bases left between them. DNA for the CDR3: TGTGCCAGCAGCCAGGGACAAACCACAGATACGCAGTATTTT. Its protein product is CASSQGQTTDTQYF.

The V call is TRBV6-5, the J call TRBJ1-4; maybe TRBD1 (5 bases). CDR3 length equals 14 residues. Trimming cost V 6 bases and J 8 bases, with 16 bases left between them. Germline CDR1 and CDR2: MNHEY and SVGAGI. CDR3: CASRRGVDQEKLFF. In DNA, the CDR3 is TGTGCCAGCAGAAGGGGAGTCGATCAGGAAAAACTGTTTTTT.

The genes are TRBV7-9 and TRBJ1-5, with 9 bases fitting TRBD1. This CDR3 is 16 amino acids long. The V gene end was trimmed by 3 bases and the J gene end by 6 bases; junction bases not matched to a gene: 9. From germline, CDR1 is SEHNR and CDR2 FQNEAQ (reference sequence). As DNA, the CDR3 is TGTGCCAGCAGCTTTTCTCGGACAGGGGCCTCTCAGCCCCAGCATTTT. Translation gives CASSFSRTGASQPQHF.

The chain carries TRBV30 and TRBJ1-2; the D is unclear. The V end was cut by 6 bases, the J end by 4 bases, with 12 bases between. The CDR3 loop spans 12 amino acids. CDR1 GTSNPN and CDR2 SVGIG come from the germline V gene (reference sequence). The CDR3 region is CACKTMIYGYTF. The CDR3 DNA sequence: TGTGCCTGCAAAACCATGATCTATGGCTACACCTTC.

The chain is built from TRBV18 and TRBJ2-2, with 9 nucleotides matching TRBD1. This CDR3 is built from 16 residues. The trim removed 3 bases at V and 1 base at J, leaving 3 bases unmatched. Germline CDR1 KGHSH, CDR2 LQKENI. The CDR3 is CASSPLTGGNTGELFF. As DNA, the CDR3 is TGTGCCAGCTCACCCCTGACAGGGGGGAACACCGGGGAGCTGTTTTTT.

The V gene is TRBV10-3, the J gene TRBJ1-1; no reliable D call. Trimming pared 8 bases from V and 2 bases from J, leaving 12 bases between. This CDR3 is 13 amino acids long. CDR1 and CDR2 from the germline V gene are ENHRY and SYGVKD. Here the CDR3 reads CAIRREVNTEAFF. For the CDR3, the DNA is TGTGCCATCCGGAGGGAGGTTAACACTGAAGCTTTCTTT.

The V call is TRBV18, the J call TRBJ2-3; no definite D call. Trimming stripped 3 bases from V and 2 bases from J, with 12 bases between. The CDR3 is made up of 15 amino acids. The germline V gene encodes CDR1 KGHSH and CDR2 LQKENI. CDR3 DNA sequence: TGTGCCAGCTCACCCCAAAACACATTCACAGATACGCAGTATTTT. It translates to CASSPQNTFTDTQYF.

The CDR3 is CASSLSGAGTGAYEQYF. DNA for the CDR3: TGTGCCAGCAGTTTATCGGGGGCTGGGACAGGGGCCTACGAGCAGTACTTC. This chain connects TRBV27 to TRBJ2-7; 10 bases line up with TRBD1. This CDR3 has 17 amino acids. Germline values: CDR1 MNHEY, CDR2 SMNVEV (reference sequence). V lost 0 bases and J lost 2; bases outside the gene matches: 7.

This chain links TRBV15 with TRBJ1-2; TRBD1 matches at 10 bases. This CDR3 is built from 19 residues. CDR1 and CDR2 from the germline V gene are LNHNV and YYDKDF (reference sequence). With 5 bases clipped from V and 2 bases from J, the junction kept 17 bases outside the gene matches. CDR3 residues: CATSDPRGDRGGSNYGYTF. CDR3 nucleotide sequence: TGTGCCACCAGCGACCCTCGGGGGGACAGGGGAGGATCGAACTATGGCTACACCTTC.

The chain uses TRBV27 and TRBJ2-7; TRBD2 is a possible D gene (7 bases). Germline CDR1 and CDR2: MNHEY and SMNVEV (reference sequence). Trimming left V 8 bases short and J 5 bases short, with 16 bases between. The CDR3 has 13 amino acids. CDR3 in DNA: TGTGCCAGCGCGGCCTTAGGGGGGGACGAGCAGTACTTC. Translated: CASAALGGDEQYF.

CDR3 DNA: TGTGCCAGCAGTTTAAACGGCATCTATGGCTACACCTTC. It specifies CASSLNGIYGYTF. V and J are TRBV27 and TRBJ1-2; no reliable D call. Looked up from germline, CDR1 is MNHEY and CDR2 is SMNVEV (reference sequence). The CDR3 sequence is 13 residues long. The V and J ends lost 2 bases and 4 bases respectively, with 8 bases between them.

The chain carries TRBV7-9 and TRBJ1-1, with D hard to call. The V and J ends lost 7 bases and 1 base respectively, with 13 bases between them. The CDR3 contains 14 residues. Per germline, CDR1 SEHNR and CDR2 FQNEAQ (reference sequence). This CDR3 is CASTFSSTNTEAFF. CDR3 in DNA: TGTGCCAGCACGTTCTCCAGCACGAACACTGAAGCTTTCTTT.

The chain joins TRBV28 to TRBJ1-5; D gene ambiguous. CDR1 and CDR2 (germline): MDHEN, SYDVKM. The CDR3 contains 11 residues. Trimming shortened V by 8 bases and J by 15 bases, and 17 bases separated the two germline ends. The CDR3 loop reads CASGWSGSRHF. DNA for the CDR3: TGTGCCAGCGGTTGGTCGGGGTCCAGGCATTTT.

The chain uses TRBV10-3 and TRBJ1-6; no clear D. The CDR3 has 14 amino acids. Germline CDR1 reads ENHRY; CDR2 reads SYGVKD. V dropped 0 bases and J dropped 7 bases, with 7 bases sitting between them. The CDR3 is CAISESAGNSPLHF. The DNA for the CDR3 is TGTGCCATCAGTGAGTCTGCTGGAAATTCACCCCTCCACTTT.

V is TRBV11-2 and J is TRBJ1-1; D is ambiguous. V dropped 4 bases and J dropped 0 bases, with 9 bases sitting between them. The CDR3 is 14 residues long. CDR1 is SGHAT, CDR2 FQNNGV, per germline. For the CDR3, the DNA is TGTGCCAGCAGCTCCGTCCCCATGAACACTGAAGCTTTCTTT. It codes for CASSSVPMNTEAFF.

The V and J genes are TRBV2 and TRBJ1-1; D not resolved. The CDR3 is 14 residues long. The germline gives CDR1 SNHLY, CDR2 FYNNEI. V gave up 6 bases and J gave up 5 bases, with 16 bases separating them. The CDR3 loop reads CASRAQLGGTEAFF. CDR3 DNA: TGTGCCAGCAGGGCCCAGCTAGGTGGGACTGAAGCTTTCTTT.

The CDR3 DNA reads TGTGCCAGCAGCTTAACGTCGGAGAACAGGGGGACAGATACGCAGTATTTT. It codes for CASSLTSENRGTDTQYF. V gene TRBV7-3 combines with J gene TRBJ2-3, with 8 bases aligning to TRBD1. Germline V gene data show CDR1 as SGHTA and CDR2 as FQGTGA. The CDR3 is 17 amino acids. V dropped 0 bases and J dropped 3; count of bases not matched to a gene: 8.

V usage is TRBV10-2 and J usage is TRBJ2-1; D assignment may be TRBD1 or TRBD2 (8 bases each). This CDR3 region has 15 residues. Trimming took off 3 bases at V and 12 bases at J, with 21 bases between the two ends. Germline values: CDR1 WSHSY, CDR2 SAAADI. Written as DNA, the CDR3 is TGCGCCAGCAGTGATCGGGGGGGGACAGGAATTGGGCAGTTCTTC. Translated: CASSDRGGTGIGQFF.

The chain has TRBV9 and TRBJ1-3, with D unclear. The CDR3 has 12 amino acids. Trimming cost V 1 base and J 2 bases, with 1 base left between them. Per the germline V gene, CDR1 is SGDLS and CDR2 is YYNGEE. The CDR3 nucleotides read TGTGCCAGCAGCGTACCTGGAAACACCATATATTTT. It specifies CASSVPGNTIYF.